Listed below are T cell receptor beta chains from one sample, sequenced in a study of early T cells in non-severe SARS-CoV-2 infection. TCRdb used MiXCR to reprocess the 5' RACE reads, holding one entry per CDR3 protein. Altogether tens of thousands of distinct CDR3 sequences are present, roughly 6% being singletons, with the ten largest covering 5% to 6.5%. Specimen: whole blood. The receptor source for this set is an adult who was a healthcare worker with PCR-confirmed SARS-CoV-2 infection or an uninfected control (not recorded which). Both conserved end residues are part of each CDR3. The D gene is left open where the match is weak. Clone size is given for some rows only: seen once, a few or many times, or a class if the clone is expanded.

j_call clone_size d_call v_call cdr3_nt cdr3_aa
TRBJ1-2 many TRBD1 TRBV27 TGTGCCAGCAGTCCGAACAGGGGCCCTAACTATGGCTACACCTTC CASSPNRGPNYGYTF
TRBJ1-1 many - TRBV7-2 TGTGCCAGCAGCTTAGACTACCTGATGAACACTGAAGCTTTCTTT CASSLDYLMNTEAFF
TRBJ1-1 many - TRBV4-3 TGCGCCAGCAGCCTCCAAGCCGGTGGCACTGAAGCTTTCTTT CASSLQAGGTEAFF
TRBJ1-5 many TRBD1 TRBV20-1 TGCAGTGCTTGCGCTACAGGGGATTGTCAGCCCCAGCATTTT CSACATGDCQPQHF
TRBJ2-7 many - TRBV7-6 TGTGCCAGCAGCTTAGCACGAGACCTCCTCGGGGCGCAGCAGTACTTC CASSLARDLLGAQQYF
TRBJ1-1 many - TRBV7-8 TGTGCCAGCAGTTCCGGCACTACGAACACTGAAGCTTTCTTT CASSSGTTNTEAFF
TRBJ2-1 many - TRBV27 TGTGCCAGCAGTTTACTAGTAGGGCCGGCGTTCTTC CASSLLVGPAFF
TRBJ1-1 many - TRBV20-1 TGCAGTGCTAGCCGGGCCGGGAACACTGAAGCTTTCTTT CSASRAGNTEAFF
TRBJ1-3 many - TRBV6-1 TGTGCCAGCCAGAGTCTGGGCTCTGGAAACACCATATATTTT CASQSLGSGNTIYF
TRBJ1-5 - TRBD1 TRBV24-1 TGTGCCACCAGTGGCAGGGGGCGAAATCAGCCCCAGCATTTT CATSGRGRNQPQHF
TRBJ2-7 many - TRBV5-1 TGCGCCAGCAGCTTGCGCGCCGGCAGGGGTTCCTACGAGCAGTACTTC CASSLRAGRGSYEQYF
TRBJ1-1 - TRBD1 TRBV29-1 TGCAGCGTTGTAGGACAGGGCGCTTTCTTT CSVVGQGAFF
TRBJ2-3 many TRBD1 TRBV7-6 TGTGCCAGCAGCTCGCGCGGGACAGGGGACGCAGATACGCAGTATTTT CASSSRGTGDADTQYF
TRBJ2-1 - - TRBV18 TGTGCCAGCTCACCGAGAGGGTGGTCCTACAATGAGCAGTTCTTC CASSPRGWSYNEQFF
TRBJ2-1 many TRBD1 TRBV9 TGTGCCAGCAGCGCCCGGGGGCAGGGGGCATATGAGCAGTTCTTC CASSARGQGAYEQFF
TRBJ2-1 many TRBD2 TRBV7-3 TGTGCCAGCAGCGAGGGACTAGCGGGAGTCAATGAGCAGTTCTTC CASSEGLAGVNEQFF
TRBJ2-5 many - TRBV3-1 TGTGCCAGCAGCCAAGATAATATAAGGGGGAAGACCCAGTACTTC CASSQDNIRGKTQYF
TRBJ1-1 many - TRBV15 TGTGCCACCAGCGACCCTTCGACGCAGGGCCTGTTGAACACTGAAGCTTTCTTT CATSDPSTQGLLNTEAFF
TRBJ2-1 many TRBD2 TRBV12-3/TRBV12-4 TGTGCCAGCCGAGAGGGACTAGGGGCCGGTACCAGTGAGCAGTTCTTC CASREGLGAGTSEQFF
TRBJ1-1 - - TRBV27 TGTGCCAGCAGTTTGAGAGGATCTGAAGCTTTCTTT CASSLRGSEAFF
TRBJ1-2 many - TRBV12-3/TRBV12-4 TGTGCCAGCAGCCCTTCGCTCCAGCAGAGGAACGGCTACACCTTC CASSPSLQQRNGYTF
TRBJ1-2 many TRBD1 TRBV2 TGTGCCAGCAGCGGGACAGACTATGGCTACACCTTC CASSGTDYGYTF
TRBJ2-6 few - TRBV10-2 TGCGCCAGCAGCTCCCCTAGGGCTGGGGCCAACGTCCTGACTTTC CASSSPRAGANVLTF
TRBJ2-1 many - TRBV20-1 TGCAGTGCCATGGTGCGGGCGGCTAGCTCCTACAATGAGCAGTTCTTC CSAMVRAASSYNEQFF
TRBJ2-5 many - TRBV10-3 TGTGCCACCGGCGTGGAGGAGACCCAGTACTTC CATGVEETQYF
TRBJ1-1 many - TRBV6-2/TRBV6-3 TGTGCCAGCGTTGGCGGCATCGAAGCTTTCTTT CASVGGIEAFF
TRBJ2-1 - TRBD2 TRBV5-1 TGCGCCAGCAACGGCGGGACTAGCCTCAATGAGCAGTTCTTC CASNGGTSLNEQFF
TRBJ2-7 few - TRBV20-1 TGCAGTGCTAGTTGGCCGAGCAGCTACGAGCAGTACTTC CSASWPSSYEQYF
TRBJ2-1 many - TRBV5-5 TGTGCCAGCAGTAACACCGTAGTAGGAGAGCAGTTCTTC CASSNTVVGEQFF
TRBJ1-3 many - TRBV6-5 TGTGCCAGCAGTTACTCAGGGGGGCACACCATATATTTT CASSYSGGHTIYF
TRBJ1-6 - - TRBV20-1 TGCAGTGCTATTAGACAGGCCCCTGAGGCGCCCCTCCACTTT CSAIRQAPEAPLHF
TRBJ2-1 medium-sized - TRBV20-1 TGCAGTGCTGGGTTGGGGCTAGTTGGCTCCTACAATGAGCAGTTCTTC CSAGLGLVGSYNEQFF
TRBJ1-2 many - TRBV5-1 TGCGCCAGCAGCTTGGGGGAAGTTAACTATGGCTACACCTTC CASSLGEVNYGYTF
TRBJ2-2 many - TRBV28 TGTGCCAGCAGGTCGTCCGGGCTAGGGAACACCGGGGAGCTGTTTTTT CASRSSGLGNTGELFF
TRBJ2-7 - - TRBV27 TGTGCCAGCAGCCCCTACCAGATATCCTACGAGCAGTACTTC CASSPYQISYEQYF
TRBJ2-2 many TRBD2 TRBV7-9 TGTGCCAGCTCCCCCCGACTAGCGGGCCACACCGGGGAGCTGTTTTTT CASSPRLAGHTGELFF
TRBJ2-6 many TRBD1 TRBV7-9 TGTGCCAGCAGCCTACTGACAGGGACAGGGGCCAACGTCCTGACTTTC CASSLLTGTGANVLTF
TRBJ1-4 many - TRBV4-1 TGCGCCAGCAGCCCCAGTGGAGTAACTAATGAAAAACTGTTTTTT CASSPSGVTNEKLFF
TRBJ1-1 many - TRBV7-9 TGTGCCAGCAGCCCTGCGGGCCAAAACACTGAAGCTTTCTTT CASSPAGQNTEAFF
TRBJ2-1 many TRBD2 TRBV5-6 TGTGCCAGCAGCTCGGGACTAGCGCGCAATGAGCAGTTCTTC CASSSGLARNEQFF
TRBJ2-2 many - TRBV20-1 TGCAGTGCTAGAGATCTACAGACATTAAACACCGGGGAGCTGTTTTTT CSARDLQTLNTGELFF
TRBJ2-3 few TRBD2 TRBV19 TGTGCCAGTAGTATGCCTAGCGGGTTGACAGATACGCAGTATTTT CASSMPSGLTDTQYF
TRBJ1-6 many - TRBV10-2 TGCGCCCGCTCCTCCGGGGTCACCGGTTCACCCCTCCACTTT CARSSGVTGSPLHF
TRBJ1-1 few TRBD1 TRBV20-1 TGCAGTGCTGGGGGGACAGGGGGCGTCTCAACTGAAGCTTTCTTT CSAGGTGGVSTEAFF
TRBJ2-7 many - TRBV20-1 TGCAGTGCTTCGTGGGCCCTGCACGAGCAGTACTTC CSASWALHEQYF
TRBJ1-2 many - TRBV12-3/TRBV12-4 TGTGCCAGCAGTCGCCCAGGGGAGGCCTATGGCTACACCTTC CASSRPGEAYGYTF
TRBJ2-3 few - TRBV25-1 TGTGCCAGCACCCCAGACGTGTCCCGCACAGATACGCAGTATTTT CASTPDVSRTDTQYF
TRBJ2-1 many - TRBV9 TGTGCCAGCAGCGTAGGCGGCGGAGTTGAGCAGTTCTTC CASSVGGGVEQFF
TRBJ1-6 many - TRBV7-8 TGTGCCAGCAGCTTATCTACGGGGAGTCGGAATTCACCCCTCCACTTT CASSLSTGSRNSPLHF
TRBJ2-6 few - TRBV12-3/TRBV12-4 TGTGCCAGCACCAGTGTATCTGGGGCCAACGTCCTGACTTTC CASTSVSGANVLTF
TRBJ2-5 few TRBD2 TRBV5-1 TGCGCCAGCAGCTTTGGACTAGCGGGAGGGCCATCATTGGAGACCCAGTACTTC CASSFGLAGGPSLETQYF
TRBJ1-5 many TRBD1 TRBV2 TGTGCCAGCAGTGGGAAGCTGACAGGGGTGAGCAATCAGCCCCAGCATTTT CASSGKLTGVSNQPQHF
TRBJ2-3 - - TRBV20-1 TGCAGTGCTAGAGGGACAGCCGGCACAGATACGCAGTATTTT CSARGTAGTDTQYF
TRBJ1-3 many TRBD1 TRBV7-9 TGTGCCAGCAGCCTGGGACAGGCAACCTCTGGAAACACCATATATTTT CASSLGQATSGNTIYF